The T cell receptor (beta chain) described here comes from a study of T-cell reconstitution after alpha-beta-depleted transplantation in children. TCRbeta library preparation incorporated unique molecular identifiers. A single record per CDR3 protein comes from TCRdb applying MiXCR to the PCR reads. The table lists around 400,000 distinct CDR3 sequences, about a tenth of them singletons, with nearly 5.5% in the top ten. Germline V lookup: CDR1 MNHNS, CDR2 SASEGT. Trimming took 10 bases from V and 0 from J, leaving 13 bases between them. The CDR3 has 13 amino acids. The sequencing here drew on PBMCs from the stem cell graft donor, taken from the stem cell graft. The rearrangement joins TRBV6-1 to TRBJ2-7; tentatively, D is TRBD2 (6 bases). The receptor comes from a human donor who donated a stem cell graft to a child with acute myeloid leukemia. CDR3 region: CATWAGSSYEQYF. The DNA for the CDR3 is TGTGCCACGTGGGCGGGAAGCTCCTACGAGCAGTACTTC.